The present TCR beta chain was sequenced within a study of cytomegalovirus exposure and HLA in healthy donors. Germline V CDR1 and CDR2: KGHSH, LQKENI. The V end lost 4 bases, the J end lost 3 bases, and 15 bases lay between the germline ends. This CDR3 has 15 amino acids. The PCR made use of 60 Vbeta and 13 Jbeta primers. The assay was immunoSEQ multiplex PCR, and TCRdb's table has in-frame clones only and misses some. Recorded for this sample: 20,000 to 25,000 clones. The clonotype was recovered from a man in his sixties in good health and CMV-seropositive. V and J are TRBV18 and TRBJ2-5, with D perhaps matching TRBD2 (5 bases). The source material was PBMCs. The CDR3 DNA reads TGTGCCAGCTCACTCCCCAATCTCGGGGAAGAGACCCAGTACTTC. It encodes CASSLPNLGEETQYF.